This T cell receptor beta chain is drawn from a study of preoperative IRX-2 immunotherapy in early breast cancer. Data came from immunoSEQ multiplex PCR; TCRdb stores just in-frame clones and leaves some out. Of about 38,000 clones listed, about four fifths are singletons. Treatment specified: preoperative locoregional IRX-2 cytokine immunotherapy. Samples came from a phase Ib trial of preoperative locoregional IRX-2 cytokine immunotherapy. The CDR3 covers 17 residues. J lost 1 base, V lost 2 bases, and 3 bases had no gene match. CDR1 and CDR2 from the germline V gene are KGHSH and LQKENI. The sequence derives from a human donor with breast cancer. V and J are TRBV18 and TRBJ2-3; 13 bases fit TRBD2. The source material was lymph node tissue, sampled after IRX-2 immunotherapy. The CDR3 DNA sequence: TGTGCCAGCTCACCAGGACTAGCGGGGGCCGGCACAGATACGCAGTATTTT. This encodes CASSPGLAGAGTDTQYF.